These T cell receptor beta chains were read from a single sample in a study of identifying expanded T cells in peripheral blood. Data came from immunoSEQ multiplex PCR; TCRdb stores just in-frame clones and leaves some out. The table shows about 50,000 clones, with around 82% occurring only once. The specimen was blood. Source of these receptors: a person aged 18-70 years in good health. The CDR3 runs from the conserved cysteine through the conserved F or W. The D gene is left open where the match is weak. Rows may omit the clone size; those that give it use once, few, many or a size class.

CDR3 protein | CDR3 DNA | J gene | CDR3 length | D gene | clone size | V gene
CASSEGAGGTDTQYF | TGTGCCAGCAGTGAAGGAGCGGGGGGGACAGATACGCAGTATTTT | TRBJ2-3 | 15 | TRBD2 | NA | TRBV6-1
CAWTGGTYTEAFF | TGTGCCTGGACTGGGGGGACTTACACTGAAGCTTTCTTT | TRBJ1-1 | 13 | NA | NA | TRBV30
CASSRGQKPSHEQFF | TGTGCCAGCTCCCGGGGGCAGAAACCCTCCCATGAGCAGTTCTTC | TRBJ2-1 | 15 | NA | once | TRBV7-2
CAISKGDSYNSPLHF | TGTGCCATCAGTAAGGGGGACAGCTATAATTCACCCCTCCACTTT | TRBJ1-6 | 15 | TRBD1 | NA | TRBV10-3
CASRRTDREMISPLHF | TGTGCCAGCAGGAGGACTGACAGAGAGATGATATCACCCCTCCACTTT | TRBJ1-6 | 16 | NA | NA | TRBV2
CASSLTGGGYNEQFF | TGCGCCAGCAGCCTGACAGGGGGTGGGTACAATGAGCAGTTCTTC | TRBJ2-1 | 15 | TRBD1 | NA | TRBV5-1
CASSPAGGSSSYNEQFF | TGCGCCAGCAGCCCCGCGGGGGGCTCCAGCTCCTACAATGAGCAGTTCTTC | TRBJ2-1 | 17 | TRBD2 | NA | TRBV5-1
CASSPGGGETQYF | TGTGCCAGCAGCCCCGGGGGCGGGGAGACCCAGTACTTC | TRBJ2-5 | 13 | NA | NA | TRBV9
CASSLDFKAYNEQFF | TGTGCCAGCAGCTTAGATTTCAAGGCCTACAATGAGCAGTTCTTC | TRBJ2-1 | 15 | NA | once | TRBV7-2
CASSGTGTGELFF | TGTGCCAGTAGTGGTACAGGGACCGGGGAGCTGTTTTTT | TRBJ2-2 | 13 | NA | NA | TRBV19